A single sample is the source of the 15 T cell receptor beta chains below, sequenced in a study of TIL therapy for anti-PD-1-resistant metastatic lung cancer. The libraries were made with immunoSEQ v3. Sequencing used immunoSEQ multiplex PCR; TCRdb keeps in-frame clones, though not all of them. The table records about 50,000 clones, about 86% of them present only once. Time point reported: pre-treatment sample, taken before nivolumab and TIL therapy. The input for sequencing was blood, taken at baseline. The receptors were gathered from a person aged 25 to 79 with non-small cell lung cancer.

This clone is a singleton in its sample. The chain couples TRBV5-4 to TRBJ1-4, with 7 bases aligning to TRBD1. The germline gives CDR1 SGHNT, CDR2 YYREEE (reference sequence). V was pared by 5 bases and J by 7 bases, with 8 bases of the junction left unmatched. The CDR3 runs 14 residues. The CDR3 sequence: CASSRGTEAEKLFF. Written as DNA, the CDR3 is TGTGCCAGCAGTCGAGGGACAGAAGCTGAAAAACTGTTTTTT.

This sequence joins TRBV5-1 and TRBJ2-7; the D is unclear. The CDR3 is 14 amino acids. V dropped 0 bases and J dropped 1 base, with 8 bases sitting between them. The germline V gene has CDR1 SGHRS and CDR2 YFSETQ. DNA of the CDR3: TGCGCCAGCAGCTTGGGTCCGAGATCCTACGAGCAGTACTTC. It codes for CASSLGPRSYEQYF.

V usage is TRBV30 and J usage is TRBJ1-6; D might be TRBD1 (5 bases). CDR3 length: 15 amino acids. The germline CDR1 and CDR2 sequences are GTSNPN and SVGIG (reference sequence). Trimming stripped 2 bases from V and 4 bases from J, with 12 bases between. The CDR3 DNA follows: TGTGCCTGGAGTACCCGGGACGCATATAATTCACCCCTCCACTTT. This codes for CAWSTRDAYNSPLHF.

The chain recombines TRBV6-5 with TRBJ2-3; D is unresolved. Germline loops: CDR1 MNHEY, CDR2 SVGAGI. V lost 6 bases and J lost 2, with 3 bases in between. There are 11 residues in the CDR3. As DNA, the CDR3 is TGTGCCAGCAGAGCCACAGATACGCAGTATTTT. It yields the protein CASRATDTQYF.

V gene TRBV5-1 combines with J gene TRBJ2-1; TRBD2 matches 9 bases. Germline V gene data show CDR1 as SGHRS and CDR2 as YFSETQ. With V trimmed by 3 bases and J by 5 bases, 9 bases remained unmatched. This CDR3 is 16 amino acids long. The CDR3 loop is CASSSDVAGGNNEQFF. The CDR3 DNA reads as TGCGCCAGCAGCTCCGATGTCGCGGGGGGGAACAATGAGCAGTTCTTC.

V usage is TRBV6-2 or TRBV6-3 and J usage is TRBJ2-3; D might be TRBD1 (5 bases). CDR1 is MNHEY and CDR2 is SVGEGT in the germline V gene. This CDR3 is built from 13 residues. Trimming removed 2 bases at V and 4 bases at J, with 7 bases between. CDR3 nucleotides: TGTGCCAGCAGTTACGCAGGGCCAGATACGCAGTATTTT. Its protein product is CASSYAGPDTQYF.

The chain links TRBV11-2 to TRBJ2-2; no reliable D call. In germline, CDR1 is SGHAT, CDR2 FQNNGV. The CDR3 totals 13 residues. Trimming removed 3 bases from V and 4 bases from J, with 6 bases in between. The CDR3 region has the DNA TGTGCCAGCAGCTTTTTGGGCACCGGGGAGCTGTTTTTT. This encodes CASSFLGTGELFF.

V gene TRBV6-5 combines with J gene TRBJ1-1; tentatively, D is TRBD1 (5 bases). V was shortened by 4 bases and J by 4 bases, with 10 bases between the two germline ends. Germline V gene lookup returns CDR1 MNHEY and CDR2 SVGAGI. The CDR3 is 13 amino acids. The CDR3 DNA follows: TGTGCCAGCAGTTCGGGGGAGGGCACTGAAGCTTTCTTT. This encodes CASSSGEGTEAFF.

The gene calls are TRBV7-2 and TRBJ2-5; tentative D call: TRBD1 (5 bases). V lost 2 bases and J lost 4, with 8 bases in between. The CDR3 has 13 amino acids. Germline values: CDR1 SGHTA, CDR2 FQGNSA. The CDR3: CASSLWGRETQYF. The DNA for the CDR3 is TGTGCCAGCAGCTTATGGGGCCGAGAGACCCAGTACTTC.

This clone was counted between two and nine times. DNA of the CDR3: TGTGCCTGGAGGGGATCAGGGTCTGCCACTGAAGCTTTCTTT. It encodes CAWRGSGSATEAFF. The chain joins TRBV30 to TRBJ1-1; D possibly corresponds to TRBD1 (5 bases). The CDR3 totals 14 residues. Germline V gives CDR1 GTSNPN, CDR2 SVGIG (reference sequence). V was cut by 3 bases and J by 4 bases, with 15 bases left in between.

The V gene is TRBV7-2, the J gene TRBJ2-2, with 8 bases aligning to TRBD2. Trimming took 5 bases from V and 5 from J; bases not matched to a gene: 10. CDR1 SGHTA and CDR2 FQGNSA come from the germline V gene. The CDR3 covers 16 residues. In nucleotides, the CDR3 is TGTGCCAGCAGCCCCCGGGAGCGGGGGCTTACCGGGGAGCTGTTTTTT. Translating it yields CASSPRERGLTGELFF.

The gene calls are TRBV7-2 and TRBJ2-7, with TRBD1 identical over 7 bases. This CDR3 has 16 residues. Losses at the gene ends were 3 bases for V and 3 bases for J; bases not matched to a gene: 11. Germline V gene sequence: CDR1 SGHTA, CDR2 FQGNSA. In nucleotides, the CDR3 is TGTGCCAGCAGCTTGTTCATCGACAGGGTTGACTACGAGCAGTACTTC. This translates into CASSLFIDRVDYEQYF.

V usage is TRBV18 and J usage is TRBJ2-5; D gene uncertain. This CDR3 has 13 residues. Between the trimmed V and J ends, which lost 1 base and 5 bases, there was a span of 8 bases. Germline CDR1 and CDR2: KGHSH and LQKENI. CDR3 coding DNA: TGTGCCAGCTCACCACTCGGTGGGGAGACCCAGTACTTC. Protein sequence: CASSPLGGETQYF.

Here the CDR3 reads CASSAPNLGQNYGYTF. CDR3 sequence (DNA): TGTGCCAGCAGTGCCCCGAATCTGGGGCAGAACTATGGCTACACCTTC. The chain links TRBV28 to TRBJ1-2, with D possibly matching TRBD1 (5 bases). V was pared by 5 bases and J by 2 bases, with 18 bases between. The CDR3 sequence is 16 residues long. Germline V gene lookup returns CDR1 MDHEN and CDR2 SYDVKM.

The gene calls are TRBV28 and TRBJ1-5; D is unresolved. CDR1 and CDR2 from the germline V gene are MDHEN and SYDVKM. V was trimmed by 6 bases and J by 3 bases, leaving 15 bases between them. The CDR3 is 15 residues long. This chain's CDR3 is CASSRSPRNNQPQHF. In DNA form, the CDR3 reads TGTGCCAGCAGCCGATCACCTCGGAACAATCAGCCCCAGCATTTT.